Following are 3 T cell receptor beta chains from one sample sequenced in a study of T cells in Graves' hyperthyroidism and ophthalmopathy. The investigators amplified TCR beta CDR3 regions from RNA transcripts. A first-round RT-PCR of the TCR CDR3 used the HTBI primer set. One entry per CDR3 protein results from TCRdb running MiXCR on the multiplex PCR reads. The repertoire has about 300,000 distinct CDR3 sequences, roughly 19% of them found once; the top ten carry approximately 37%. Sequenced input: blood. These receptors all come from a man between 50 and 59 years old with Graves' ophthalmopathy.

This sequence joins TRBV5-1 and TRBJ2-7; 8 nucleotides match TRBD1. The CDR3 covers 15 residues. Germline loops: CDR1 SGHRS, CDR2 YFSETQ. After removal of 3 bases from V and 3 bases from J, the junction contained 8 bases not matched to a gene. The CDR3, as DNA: TGCGCCAGCAGCTCGCTTCCGGACAGGGTCTACGAGCAGTACTTC. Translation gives CASSSLPDRVYEQYF. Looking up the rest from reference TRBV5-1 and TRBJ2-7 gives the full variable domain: KAGVTQTPRYLIKTRGQQVTLSCSPISGHRSVSWYQQTPGQGLQFLFEYFSETQRNKGNFPGRFSGRQFSNSRSEMNVSTLELGDSALYLCASSSLPDRVYEQYFGPGTRLTVT.

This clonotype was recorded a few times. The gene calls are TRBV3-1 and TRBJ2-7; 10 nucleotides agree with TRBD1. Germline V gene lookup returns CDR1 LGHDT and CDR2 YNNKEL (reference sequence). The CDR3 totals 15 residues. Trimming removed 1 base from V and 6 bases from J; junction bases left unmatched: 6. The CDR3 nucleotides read TGTGCCAGCAGCCAAGGTAAAGGGACAGGGGTCGAGCAGTACTTC. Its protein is CASSQGKGTGVEQYF.

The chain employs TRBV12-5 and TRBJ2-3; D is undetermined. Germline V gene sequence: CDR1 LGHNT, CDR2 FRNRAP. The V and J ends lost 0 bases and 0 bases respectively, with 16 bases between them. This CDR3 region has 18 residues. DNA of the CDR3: TGTGCTAGTGGTTTGGTACTGAAGGCGACCGTTAGCACAGATACGCAGTATTTT. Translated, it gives CASGLVLKATVSTDTQYF. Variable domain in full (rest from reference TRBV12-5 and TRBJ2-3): DARVTQTPRHKVTEMGQEVTMRCQPILGHNTVFWYRQTMMQGLELLAYFRNRAPLDDSGMPKDRFSAEMPDATLATLKIQPSEPRDSAVYFCASGLVLKATVSTDTQYFGPGTRLTVL.